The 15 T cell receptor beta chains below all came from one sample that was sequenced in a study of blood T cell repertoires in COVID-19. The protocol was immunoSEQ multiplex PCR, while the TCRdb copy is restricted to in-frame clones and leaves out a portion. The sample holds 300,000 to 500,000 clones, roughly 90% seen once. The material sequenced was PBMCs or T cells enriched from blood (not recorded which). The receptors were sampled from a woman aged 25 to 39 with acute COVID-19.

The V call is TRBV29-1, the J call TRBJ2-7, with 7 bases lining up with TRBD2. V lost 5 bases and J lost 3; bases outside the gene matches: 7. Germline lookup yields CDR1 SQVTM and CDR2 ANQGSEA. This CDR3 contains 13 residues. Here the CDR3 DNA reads TGCAGCGTTCGGGGAGGGATTGACTACGAGCAGTACTTC. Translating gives CSVRGGIDYEQYF.

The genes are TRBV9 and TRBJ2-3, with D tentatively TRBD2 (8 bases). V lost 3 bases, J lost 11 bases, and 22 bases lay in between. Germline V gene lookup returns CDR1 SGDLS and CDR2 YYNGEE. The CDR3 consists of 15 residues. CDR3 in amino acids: CASSAGGSGDAKQYF. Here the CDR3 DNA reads TGTGCCAGCAGCGCAGGGGGTAGCGGGGACGCAAAGCAGTATTTT.

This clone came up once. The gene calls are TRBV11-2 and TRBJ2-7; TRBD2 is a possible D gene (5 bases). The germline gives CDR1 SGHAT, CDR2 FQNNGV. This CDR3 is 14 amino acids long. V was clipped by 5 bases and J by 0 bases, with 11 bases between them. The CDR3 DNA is TGTGCCAGCAGCCTCTCCGACTACTCCTACGAGCAGTACTTC. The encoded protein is CASSLSDYSYEQYF.

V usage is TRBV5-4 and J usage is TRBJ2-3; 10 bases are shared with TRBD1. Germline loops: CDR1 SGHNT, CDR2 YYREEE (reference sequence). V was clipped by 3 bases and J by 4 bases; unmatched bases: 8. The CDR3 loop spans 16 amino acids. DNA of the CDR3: TGTGCCAGCAGCTACGGCCGGGACAGGGGCGCAGATACGCAGTATTTT. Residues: CASSYGRDRGADTQYF.

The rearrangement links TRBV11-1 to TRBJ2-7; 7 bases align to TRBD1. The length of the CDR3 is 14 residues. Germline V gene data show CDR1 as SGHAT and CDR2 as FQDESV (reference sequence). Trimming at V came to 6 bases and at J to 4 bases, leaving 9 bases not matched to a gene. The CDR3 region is CASRKDRAPYEQYF. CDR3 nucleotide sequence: TGTGCCAGCAGGAAAGACAGGGCCCCTTACGAGCAGTACTTC.

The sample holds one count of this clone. The CDR3 here is CASSPRRGMAYEQYF. For the CDR3, the DNA is TGTGCCAGCTCACCTCGACGGGGTATGGCCTACGAGCAGTACTTC. The chain couples TRBV18 to TRBJ2-7; possible D gene TRBD2, 5 bases. CDR1 is KGHSH, CDR2 LQKENI, per germline. The CDR3 contains 15 residues. The V and J ends lost 3 bases and 2 bases respectively, with 14 bases between them.

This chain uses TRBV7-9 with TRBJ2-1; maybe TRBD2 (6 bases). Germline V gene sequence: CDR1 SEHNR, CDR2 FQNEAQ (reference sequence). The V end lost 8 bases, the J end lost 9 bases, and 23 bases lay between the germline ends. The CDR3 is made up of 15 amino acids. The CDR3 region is CASGVGGIGLGEQFF. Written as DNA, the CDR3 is TGTGCCAGCGGGGTAGGAGGGATCGGTCTGGGTGAGCAGTTCTTC.

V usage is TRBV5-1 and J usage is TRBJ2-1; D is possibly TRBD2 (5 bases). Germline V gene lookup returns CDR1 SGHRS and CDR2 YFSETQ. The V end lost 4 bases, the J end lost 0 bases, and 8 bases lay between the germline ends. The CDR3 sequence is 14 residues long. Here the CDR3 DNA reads TGCGCCAGCAGCCGGGATTACTCCTACAATGAGCAGTTCTTC. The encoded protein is CASSRDYSYNEQFF. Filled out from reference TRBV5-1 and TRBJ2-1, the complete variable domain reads KAGVTQTPRYLIKTRGQQVTLSCSPISGHRSVSWYQQTPGQGLQFLFEYFSETQRNKGNFPGRFSGRQFSNSRSEMNVSTLELGDSALYLCASSRDYSYNEQFFGPGTRLTVL.

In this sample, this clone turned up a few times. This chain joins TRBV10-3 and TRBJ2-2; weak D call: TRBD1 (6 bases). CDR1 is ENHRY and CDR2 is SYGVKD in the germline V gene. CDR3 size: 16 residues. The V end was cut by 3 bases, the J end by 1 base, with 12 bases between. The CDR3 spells CAISDNRDKNTGELFF. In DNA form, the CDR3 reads TGTGCCATCAGTGATAACCGGGACAAGAACACCGGGGAGCTGTTTTTT.

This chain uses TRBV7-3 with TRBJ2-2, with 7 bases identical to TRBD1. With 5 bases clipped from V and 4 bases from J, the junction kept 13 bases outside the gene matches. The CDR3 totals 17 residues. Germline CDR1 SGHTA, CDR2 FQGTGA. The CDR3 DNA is TGTGCCAGCAGCACCCTACAGGGGAAGAGGGGCACCGGGGAGCTGTTTTTT. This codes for CASSTLQGKRGTGELFF. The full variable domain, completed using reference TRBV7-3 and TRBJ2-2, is GAGVSQTPSNKVTEKGKYVELRCDPISGHTALYWYRQSLGQGPEFLIYFQGTGAADDSGLPNDRFFAVRPEGSVSTLKIQRTERGDSAVYLCASSTLQGKRGTGELFFGEGSRLTVL.

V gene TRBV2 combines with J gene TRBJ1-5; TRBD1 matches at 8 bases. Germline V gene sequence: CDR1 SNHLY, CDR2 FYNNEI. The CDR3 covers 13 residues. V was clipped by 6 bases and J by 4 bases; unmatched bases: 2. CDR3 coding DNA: TGTGCCAGCAGGGACAGGGAGAATCAGCCCCAGCATTTT. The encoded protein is CASRDRENQPQHF.

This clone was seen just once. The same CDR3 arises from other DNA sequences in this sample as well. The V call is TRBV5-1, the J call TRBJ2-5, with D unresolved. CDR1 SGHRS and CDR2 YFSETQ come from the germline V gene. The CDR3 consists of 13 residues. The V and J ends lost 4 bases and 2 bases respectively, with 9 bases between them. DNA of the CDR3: TGCGCCAGCAGCCTGGGCGGACAAGAGACCCAGTACTTC. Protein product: CASSLGGQETQYF. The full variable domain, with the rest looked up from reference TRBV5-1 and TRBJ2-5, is KAGVTQTPRYLIKTRGQQVTLSCSPISGHRSVSWYQQTPGQGLQFLFEYFSETQRNKGNFPGRFSGRQFSNSRSEMNVSTLELGDSALYLCASSLGGQETQYFGPGTRLLVL.

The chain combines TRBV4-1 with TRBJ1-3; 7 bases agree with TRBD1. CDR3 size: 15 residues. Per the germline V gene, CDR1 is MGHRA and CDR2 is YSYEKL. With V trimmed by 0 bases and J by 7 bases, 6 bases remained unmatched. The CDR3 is CASSQDHRGGNTIYF. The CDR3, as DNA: TGCGCCAGCAGCCAAGATCACAGGGGTGGGAACACCATATATTTT.

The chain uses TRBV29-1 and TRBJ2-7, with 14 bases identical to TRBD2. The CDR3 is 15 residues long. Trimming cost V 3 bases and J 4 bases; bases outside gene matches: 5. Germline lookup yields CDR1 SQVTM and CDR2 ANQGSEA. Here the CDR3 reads CSVETSGGARYEQYF. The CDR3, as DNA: TGCAGCGTTGAGACTAGCGGGGGGGCCCGGTACGAGCAGTACTTC.

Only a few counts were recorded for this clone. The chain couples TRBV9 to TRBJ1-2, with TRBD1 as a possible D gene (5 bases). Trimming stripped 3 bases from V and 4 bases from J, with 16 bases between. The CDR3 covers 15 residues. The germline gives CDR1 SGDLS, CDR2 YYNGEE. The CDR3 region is CASSEPGRLGYGYTF. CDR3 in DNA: TGTGCCAGCAGCGAACCAGGGAGGCTTGGCTATGGCTACACCTTC. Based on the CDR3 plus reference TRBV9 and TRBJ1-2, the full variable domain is DSGVTQTPKHLITATGQRVTLRCSPRSGDLSVYWYQQSLDQGLQFLIQYYNGEERAKGNILERFSAQQFPDLHSELNLSSLELGDSALYFCASSEPGRLGYGYTFGSGTRLTVV.